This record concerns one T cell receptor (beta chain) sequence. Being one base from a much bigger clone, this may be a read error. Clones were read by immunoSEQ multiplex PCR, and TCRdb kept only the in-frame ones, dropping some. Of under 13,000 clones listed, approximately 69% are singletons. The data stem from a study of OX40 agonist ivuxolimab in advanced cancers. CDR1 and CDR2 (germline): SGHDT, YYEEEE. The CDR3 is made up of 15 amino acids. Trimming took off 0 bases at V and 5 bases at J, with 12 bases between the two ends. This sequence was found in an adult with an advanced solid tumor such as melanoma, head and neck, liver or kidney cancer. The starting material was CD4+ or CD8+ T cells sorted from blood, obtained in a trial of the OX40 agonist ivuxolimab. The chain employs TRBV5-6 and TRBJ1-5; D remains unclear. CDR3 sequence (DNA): TGTGCCAGCAGCTTGGGACGGATGGCGTATCAGCCCCAGCATTTT. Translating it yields CASSLGRMAYQPQHF.